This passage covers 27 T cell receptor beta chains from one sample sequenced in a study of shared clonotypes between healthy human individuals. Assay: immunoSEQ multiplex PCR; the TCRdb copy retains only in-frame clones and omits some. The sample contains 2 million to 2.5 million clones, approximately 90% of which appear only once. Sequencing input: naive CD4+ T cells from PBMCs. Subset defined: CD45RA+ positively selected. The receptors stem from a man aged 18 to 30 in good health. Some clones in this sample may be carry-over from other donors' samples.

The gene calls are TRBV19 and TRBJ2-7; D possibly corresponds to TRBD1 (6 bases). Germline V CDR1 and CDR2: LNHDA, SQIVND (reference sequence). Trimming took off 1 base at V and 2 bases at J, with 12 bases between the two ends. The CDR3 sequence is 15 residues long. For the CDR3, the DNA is TGTGCCAGTAGTATAGGCCAGGGGTTCCCCTACGAGCAGTACTTC. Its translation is CASSIGQGFPYEQYF.

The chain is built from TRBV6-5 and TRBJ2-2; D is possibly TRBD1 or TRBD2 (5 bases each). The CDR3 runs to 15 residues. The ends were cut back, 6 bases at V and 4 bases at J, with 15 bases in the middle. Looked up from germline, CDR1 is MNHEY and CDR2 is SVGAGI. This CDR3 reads CASRSGTAGTGELFF. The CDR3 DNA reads TGTGCCAGCAGATCCGGGACGGCGGGCACCGGGGAGCTGTTTTTT.

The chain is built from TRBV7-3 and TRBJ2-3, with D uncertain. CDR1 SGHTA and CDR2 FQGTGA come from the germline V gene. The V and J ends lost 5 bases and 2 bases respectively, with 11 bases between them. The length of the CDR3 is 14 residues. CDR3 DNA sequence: TGTGCCAGCAGCCCGGACCCTACCACAGATACGCAGTATTTT. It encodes CASSPDPTTDTQYF.

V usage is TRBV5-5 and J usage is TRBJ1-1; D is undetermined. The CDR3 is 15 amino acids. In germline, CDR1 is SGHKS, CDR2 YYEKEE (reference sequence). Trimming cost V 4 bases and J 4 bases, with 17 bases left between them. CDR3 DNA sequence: TGTGCCAGCAGCACCCGGTGGGGTCCGAGCACTGAAGCTTTCTTT. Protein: CASSTRWGPSTEAFF.

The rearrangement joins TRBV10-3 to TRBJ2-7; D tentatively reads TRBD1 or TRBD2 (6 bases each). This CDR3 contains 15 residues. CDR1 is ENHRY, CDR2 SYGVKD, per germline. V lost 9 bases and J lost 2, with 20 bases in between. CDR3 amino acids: CAIRREPGATYEQYF. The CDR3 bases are TGTGCCATAAGGAGGGAACCAGGGGCAACCTACGAGCAGTACTTC.

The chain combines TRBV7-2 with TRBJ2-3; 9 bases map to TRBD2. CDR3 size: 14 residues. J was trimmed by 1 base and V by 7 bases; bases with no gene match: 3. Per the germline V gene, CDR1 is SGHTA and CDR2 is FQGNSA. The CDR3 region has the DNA TGTGCCAGCACCCTAGCGGGACGCACAGATACGCAGTATTTT. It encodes CASTLAGRTDTQYF.

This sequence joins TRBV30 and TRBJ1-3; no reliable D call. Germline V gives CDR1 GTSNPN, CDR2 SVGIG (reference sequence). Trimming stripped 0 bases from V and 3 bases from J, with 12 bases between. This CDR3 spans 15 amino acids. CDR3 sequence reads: CAWSVQPPIGNTIYF. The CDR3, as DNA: TGTGCCTGGAGTGTACAACCACCTATTGGAAACACCATATATTTT.

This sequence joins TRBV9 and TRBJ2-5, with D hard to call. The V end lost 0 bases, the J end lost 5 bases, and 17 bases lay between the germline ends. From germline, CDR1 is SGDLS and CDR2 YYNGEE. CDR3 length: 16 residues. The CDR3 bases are TGTGCCAGCAGCGTAGGGGTAACTATGCCTGTTGAGACCCAGTACTTC. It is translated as CASSVGVTMPVETQYF.

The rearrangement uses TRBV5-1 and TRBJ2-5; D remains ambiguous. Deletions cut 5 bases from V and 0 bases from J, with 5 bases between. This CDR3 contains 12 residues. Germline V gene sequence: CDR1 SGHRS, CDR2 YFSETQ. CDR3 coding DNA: TGCGCCAGCAGGATGAACCAAGAGACCCAGTACTTC. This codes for CASRMNQETQYF.

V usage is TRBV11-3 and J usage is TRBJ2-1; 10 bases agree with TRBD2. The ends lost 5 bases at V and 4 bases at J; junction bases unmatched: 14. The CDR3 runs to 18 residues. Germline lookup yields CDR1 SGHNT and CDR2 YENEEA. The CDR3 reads CASSAGATGTSAYNEQFF. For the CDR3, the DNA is TGTGCCAGCAGCGCGGGGGCAACCGGGACTAGCGCTTACAATGAGCAGTTCTTC.

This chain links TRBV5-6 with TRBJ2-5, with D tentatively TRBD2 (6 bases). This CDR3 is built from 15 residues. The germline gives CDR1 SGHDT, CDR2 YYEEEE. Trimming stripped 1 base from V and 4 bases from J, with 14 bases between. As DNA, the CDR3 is TGTGCCAGCAGCTTGAGTTTGGGGAGGCTAGAGACCCAGTACTTC. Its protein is CASSLSLGRLETQYF.

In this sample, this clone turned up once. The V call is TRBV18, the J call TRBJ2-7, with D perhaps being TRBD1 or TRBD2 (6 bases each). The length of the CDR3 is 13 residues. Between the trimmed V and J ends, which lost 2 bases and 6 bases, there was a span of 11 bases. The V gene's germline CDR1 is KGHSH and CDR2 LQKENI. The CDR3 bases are TGTGCCAGCTCACCATCGGGGGCACCCGAGCAGTACTTC. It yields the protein CASSPSGAPEQYF.

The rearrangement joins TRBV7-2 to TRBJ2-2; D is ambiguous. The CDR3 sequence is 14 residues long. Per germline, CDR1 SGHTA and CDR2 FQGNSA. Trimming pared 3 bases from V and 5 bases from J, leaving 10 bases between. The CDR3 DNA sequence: TGTGCCAGCAGCTTCCGGCGAGGAACCGGGGAGCTGTTTTTT. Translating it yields CASSFRRGTGELFF.

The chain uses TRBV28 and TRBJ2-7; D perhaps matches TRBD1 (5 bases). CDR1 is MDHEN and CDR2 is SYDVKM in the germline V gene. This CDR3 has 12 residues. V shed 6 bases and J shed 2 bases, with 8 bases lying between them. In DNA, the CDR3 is TGTGCCAGCAGGGGGCAGACCTACGAGCAGTACTTC. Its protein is CASRGQTYEQYF.

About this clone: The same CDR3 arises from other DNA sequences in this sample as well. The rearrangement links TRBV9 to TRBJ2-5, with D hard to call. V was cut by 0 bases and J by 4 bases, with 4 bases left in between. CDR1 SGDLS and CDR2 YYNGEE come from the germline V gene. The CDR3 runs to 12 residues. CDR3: CASSVAGETQYF. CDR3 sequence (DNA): TGTGCCAGCAGCGTAGCTGGAGAGACCCAGTACTTC. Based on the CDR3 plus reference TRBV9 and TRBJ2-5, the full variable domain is DSGVTQTPKHLITATGQRVTLRCSPRSGDLSVYWYQQSLDQGLQFLIQYYNGEERAKGNILERFSAQQFPDLHSELNLSSLELGDSALYFCASSVAGETQYFGPGTRLLVL.

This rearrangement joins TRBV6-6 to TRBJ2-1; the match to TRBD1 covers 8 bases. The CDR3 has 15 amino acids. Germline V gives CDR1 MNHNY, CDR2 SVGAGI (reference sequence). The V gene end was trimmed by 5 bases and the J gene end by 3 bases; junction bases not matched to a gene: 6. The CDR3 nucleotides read TGTGCCAGCAGTCCCGCCGGGACAGGCTACAATGAGCAGTTCTTC. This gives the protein CASSPAGTGYNEQFF.

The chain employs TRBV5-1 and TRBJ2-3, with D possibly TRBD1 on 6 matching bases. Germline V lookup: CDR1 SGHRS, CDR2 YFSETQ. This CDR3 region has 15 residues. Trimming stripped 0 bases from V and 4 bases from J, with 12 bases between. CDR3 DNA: TGCGCCAGCAGCTTGGATACAGGGAAGGCAGATACGCAGTATTTT. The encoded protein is CASSLDTGKADTQYF.

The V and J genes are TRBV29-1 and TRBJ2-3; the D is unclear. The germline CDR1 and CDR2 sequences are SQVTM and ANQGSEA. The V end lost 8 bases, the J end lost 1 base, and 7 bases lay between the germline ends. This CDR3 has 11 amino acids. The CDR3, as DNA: TGCAGCTTTTCCCGCACAGATACGCAGTATTTT. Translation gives CSFSRTDTQYF.

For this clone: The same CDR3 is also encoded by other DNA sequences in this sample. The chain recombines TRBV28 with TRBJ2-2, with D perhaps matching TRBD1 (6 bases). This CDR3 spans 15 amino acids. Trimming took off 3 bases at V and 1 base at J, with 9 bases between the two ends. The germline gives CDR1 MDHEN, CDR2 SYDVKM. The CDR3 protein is CASSFDRRNTGELFF. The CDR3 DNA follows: TGTGCCAGCAGTTTCGACAGGCGGAACACCGGGGAGCTGTTTTTT.

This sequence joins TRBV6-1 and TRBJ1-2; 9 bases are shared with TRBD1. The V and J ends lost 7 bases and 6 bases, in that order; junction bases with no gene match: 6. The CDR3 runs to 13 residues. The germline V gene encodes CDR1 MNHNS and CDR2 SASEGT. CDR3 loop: CASTGRTGDGYTF. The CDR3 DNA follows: TGTGCCAGCACCGGGAGGACAGGGGATGGCTACACCTTC.

CDR3 residues: CASSFNGFGTSGVGSDTQYF. The CDR3 DNA is TGTGCCAGCAGCTTTAACGGTTTCGGGACTAGCGGAGTGGGGTCAGATACGCAGTATTTT. The genes are TRBV7-3 and TRBJ2-3, with 11 bases aligning to TRBD2. Germline values: CDR1 SGHTA, CDR2 FQGTGA. Trimming at V came to 3 bases and at J to 4 bases, leaving 18 bases not matched to a gene. CDR3 length: 20 residues.

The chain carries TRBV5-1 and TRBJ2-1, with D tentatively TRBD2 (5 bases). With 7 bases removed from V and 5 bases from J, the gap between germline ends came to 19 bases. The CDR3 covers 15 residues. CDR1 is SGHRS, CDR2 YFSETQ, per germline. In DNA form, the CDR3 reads TGCGCCAGCTATTCTGGAGGAGGAAGGAACAATGAGCAGTTCTTC. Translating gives CASYSGGGRNNEQFF.

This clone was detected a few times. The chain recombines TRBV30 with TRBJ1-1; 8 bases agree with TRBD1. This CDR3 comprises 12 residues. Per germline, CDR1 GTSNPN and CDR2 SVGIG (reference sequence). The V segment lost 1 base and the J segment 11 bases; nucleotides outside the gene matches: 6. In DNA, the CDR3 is TGTGCCTGGAGTGGGGACAGGAGGATGGCTTTCTTT. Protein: CAWSGDRRMAFF. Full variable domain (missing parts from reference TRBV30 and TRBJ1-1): SQTIHQWPATLVQPVGSPLSLECTVEGTSNPNLYWYRQAAGRGLQLLFYSVGIGQISSEVPQNLSASRPQDRQFILSSKKLLLSDSGFYLCAWSGDRRMAFFGQGTRLTVV.

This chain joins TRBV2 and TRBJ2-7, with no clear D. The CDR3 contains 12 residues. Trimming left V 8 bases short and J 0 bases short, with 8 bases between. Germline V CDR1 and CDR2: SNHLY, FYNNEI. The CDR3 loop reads CASGRHSYEQYF. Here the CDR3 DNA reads TGTGCCAGCGGGCGACACTCCTACGAGCAGTACTTC.

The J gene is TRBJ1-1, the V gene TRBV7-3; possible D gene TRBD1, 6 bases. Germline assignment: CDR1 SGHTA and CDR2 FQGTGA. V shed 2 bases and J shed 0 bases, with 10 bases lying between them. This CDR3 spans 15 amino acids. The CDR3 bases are TGTGCCAGCAGCTTACAGGGGAATATGAACACTGAAGCTTTCTTT. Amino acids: CASSLQGNMNTEAFF.

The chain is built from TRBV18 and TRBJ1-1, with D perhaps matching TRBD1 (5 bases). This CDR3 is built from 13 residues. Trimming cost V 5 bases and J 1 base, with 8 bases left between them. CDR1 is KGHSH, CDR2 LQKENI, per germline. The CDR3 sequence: CASSGTQNTEAFF. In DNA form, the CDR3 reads TGTGCCAGCTCAGGGACTCAGAACACTGAAGCTTTCTTT.

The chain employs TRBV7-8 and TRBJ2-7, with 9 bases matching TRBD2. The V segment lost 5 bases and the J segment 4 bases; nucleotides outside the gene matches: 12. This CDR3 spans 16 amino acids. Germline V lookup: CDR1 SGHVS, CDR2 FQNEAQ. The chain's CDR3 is CASSPGGIAGDYEQYF. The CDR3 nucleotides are TGTGCCAGCAGCCCCGGGGGGATAGCGGGAGATTACGAGCAGTACTTC.